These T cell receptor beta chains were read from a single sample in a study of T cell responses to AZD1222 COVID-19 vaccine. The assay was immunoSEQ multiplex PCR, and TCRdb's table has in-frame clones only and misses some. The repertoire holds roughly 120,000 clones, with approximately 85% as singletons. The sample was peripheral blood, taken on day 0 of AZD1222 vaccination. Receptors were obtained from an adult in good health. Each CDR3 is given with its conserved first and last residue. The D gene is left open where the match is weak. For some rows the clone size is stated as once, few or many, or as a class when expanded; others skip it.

CDR3 DNA: TGTGCCAGCAGTTCTCCAAATAATCAGCCCCAGCATTTT; CDR3 protein: CASSSPNNQPQHF; clone size: NA; V gene: TRBV28; J gene: TRBJ1-5; D gene: NA
CDR3 DNA: TGTGCCAGCAGCTCCCTCCGGGGGGGCAACTATGGCTACACCTTC; CDR3 protein: CASSSLRGGNYGYTF; clone size: NA; V gene: TRBV11-2; J gene: TRBJ1-2; D gene: NA
CDR3 DNA: TGTGCCAGTACAAGGCAGGGGGTCTCCTACAATGAGCAGTTCTTC; CDR3 protein: CASTRQGVSYNEQFF; clone size: NA; V gene: TRBV19; J gene: TRBJ2-1; D gene: TRBD1
CDR3 DNA: TGTGCCAGCAGCTCGGGGGTAACCTACGAGCAGTACTTC; CDR3 protein: CASSSGVTYEQYF; clone size: NA; V gene: TRBV5-6; J gene: TRBJ2-7; D gene: NA
CDR3 DNA: TGCAGTGCTAATGAAGGGTCGGGCAATCAGCCCCAGCATTTT; CDR3 protein: CSANEGSGNQPQHF; clone size: NA; V gene: TRBV20-1; J gene: TRBJ1-5; D gene: NA
CDR3 DNA: TGTGCCAGCAGCCTAGATCGTAACTCCTACGAGCAGTACTTC; CDR3 protein: CASSLDRNSYEQYF; clone size: NA; V gene: TRBV11-3; J gene: TRBJ2-7; D gene: NA
CDR3 DNA: TGTGCCAGCAGCTTGACACAGGGGGCCTCCTACAATGAGCAGTTCTTC; CDR3 protein: CASSLTQGASYNEQFF; clone size: NA; V gene: TRBV11-1; J gene: TRBJ2-1; D gene: TRBD1
CDR3 DNA: TGTGCCAGCAGCCCAAAAAGCGTAAAACGTTATAAATTAAACGGGGCTTTCTTT; CDR3 protein: CASSPKSVKRYKLNGAFF; clone size: few; V gene: TRBV3-1/TRBV3-2; J gene: TRBJ1-1; D gene: NA
CDR3 DNA: TGTGCCAGCGGTATTTCTAACTATGGCTACACCTTC; CDR3 protein: CASGISNYGYTF; clone size: NA; V gene: TRBV9; J gene: TRBJ1-2; D gene: NA
CDR3 DNA: TGCGCCAGCAGCTTTATCGGACAGGGGGCATTATTTTCACCCCTCCACTTT; CDR3 protein: CASSFIGQGALFSPLHF; clone size: NA; V gene: TRBV5-1; J gene: TRBJ1-6; D gene: TRBD1
CDR3 DNA: TGTGCCAGGCCGCGAGTCCTTCGGGGGGTCGAGCAGTACTTC; CDR3 protein: CARPRVLRGVEQYF; clone size: NA; V gene: TRBV14; J gene: TRBJ2-7; D gene: TRBD2
CDR3 DNA: TGCAGCGTTCAGCAGGGGGCCACTGAAGCTTTCTTT; CDR3 protein: CSVQQGATEAFF; clone size: NA; V gene: TRBV29-1; J gene: TRBJ1-1; D gene: TRBD1
CDR3 DNA: TGTGCCATCGGGGGTAGCCCAAGCTCCTACAATGAGCAGTTCTTC; CDR3 protein: CAIGGSPSSYNEQFF; clone size: NA; V gene: TRBV10-3; J gene: TRBJ2-1; D gene: NA
CDR3 DNA: TGTGCCACCAGTGATTCAGAGTGGAGGGACAACTCCTACAATGAGCAGTTCTTC; CDR3 protein: CATSDSEWRDNSYNEQFF; clone size: once; V gene: TRBV24-1; J gene: TRBJ2-1; D gene: NA
CDR3 DNA: TGTGCCAGCAGCCCCTTTGCGGGGGTTCGCACAGATACGCAGTATTTT; CDR3 protein: CASSPFAGVRTDTQYF; clone size: NA; V gene: TRBV14; J gene: TRBJ2-3; D gene: TRBD2
CDR3 DNA: TGTGCCAGTTCTGAATCGCAGGGGTATGGCTACACCTTC; CDR3 protein: CASSESQGYGYTF; clone size: NA; V gene: TRBV19; J gene: TRBJ1-2; D gene: NA
CDR3 DNA: TGTGCCAGCAGCCAAGATATTGCGGGGGCGGGAGCAGATACGCAGTATTTT; CDR3 protein: CASSQDIAGAGADTQYF; clone size: NA; V gene: TRBV3-1/TRBV3-2; J gene: TRBJ2-3; D gene: NA
CDR3 DNA: TGTGCCAGCAGCTTGACGGCCGGGTCAATAGCCAAAAACATTCAGTACTTC; CDR3 protein: CASSLTAGSIAKNIQYF; clone size: NA; V gene: TRBV5-5; J gene: TRBJ2-4; D gene: NA
CDR3 DNA: TGTGCCAGCAGCCCCGGACTAGCGGGGGCAGATACGCAGTATTTT; CDR3 protein: CASSPGLAGADTQYF; clone size: NA; V gene: TRBV7-9; J gene: TRBJ2-3; D gene: TRBD2
CDR3 DNA: TGTGCCAGCAGTCCGGACAGGGGTTCGTACTTC; CDR3 protein: CASSPDRGSYF; clone size: few; V gene: TRBV2; J gene: TRBJ2-7; D gene: TRBD1
CDR3 DNA: TGTGCCAGCAGCTTGGATTTGTGGCAGGAAAATTCCTACGAGCAGTACTTC; CDR3 protein: CASSLDLWQENSYEQYF; clone size: NA; V gene: TRBV5-8; J gene: TRBJ2-7; D gene: NA
CDR3 DNA: TGTGCCAGCAGCTTAGTGGGCGGGGCAGACGCTGAAGCTTTCTTT; CDR3 protein: CASSLVGGADAEAFF; clone size: NA; V gene: TRBV7-2; J gene: TRBJ1-1; D gene: NA
CDR3 DNA: TGTGCCACCAGTGATTCGCCTTTGACAGGGCAGACTGAAGCTTTCTTT; CDR3 protein: CATSDSPLTGQTEAFF; clone size: NA; V gene: TRBV24-1; J gene: TRBJ1-1; D gene: TRBD1
CDR3 DNA: TGTGCCAGCAGTCCAAGGACAGGGGGCTTCGAGCAGTACTTC; CDR3 protein: CASSPRTGGFEQYF; clone size: NA; V gene: TRBV6-5; J gene: TRBJ2-7; D gene: TRBD1
CDR3 DNA: TGCAGCGTTGAGGACGGGGGAGGCCATGGCTACACCTTC; CDR3 protein: CSVEDGGGHGYTF; clone size: NA; V gene: TRBV29-1; J gene: TRBJ1-2; D gene: NA
CDR3 DNA: TGTGCCAGCAGCTTTGGCGGGAGAACAGATACGCAGTATTTT; CDR3 protein: CASSFGGRTDTQYF; clone size: NA; V gene: TRBV11-3; J gene: TRBJ2-3; D gene: TRBD2
CDR3 DNA: TGTGCCATCAGTGTTCTAGATACGCCCACTCAAGAGACCCAGTACTTC; CDR3 protein: CAISVLDTPTQETQYF; clone size: NA; V gene: TRBV10-3; J gene: TRBJ2-5; D gene: NA